The source of this T cell receptor (beta chain) is a study of shared clonotypes between healthy human individuals (TCRdb year 2020). Regarding the complete study: A few men and two women, aged 18 to 49 years, made up the cohort. For each donor, CD4 naive and CD4 memory were each run on three plates, CD8 naive on two plates, and CD8 memory on one plate. Leukapheresis yielded between about 0.94 and 9 billion PBMCs per donor. To increase sequencing depth and limit assay-specific biases, TCR repertoire library preparation and sequencing were carried out by different laboratories using diverse techniques. To estimate repertoire size and how much clonotype sharing occurs between individuals, the study deeply sequenced the blood TCR repertoires of roughly 5 healthy adults.

Study-level results and caveats: The genetic and exposure-history diversity represented was limited by the small number of donors. Sampling was restricted to blood, and TCR repertoires in tissues likely differ from the TCR repertoires found in blood. Pairwise subsampling indicated that sequencing depth was expected to affect the degree of clonotype sharing among donors. Compared with non-shared clonotypes, clonotypes shared by all four sorted-subset donors had higher generation probabilities. Across a few donors, around 5.4% of naive CD4, approximately 4% of naive CD8, 2.3% of memory CD4, and 0.4% of memory CD8 clonotypes were shared. Even with the large sequencing depth, rarefaction of the sorted-subset datasets indicated that sequencing was incomplete. Naive subsets generally had larger estimated clonotype richness than memory subsets did.

Using the deep immunoSEQ assay, multiplex PCR amplified TCR CDR3 regions from genomic DNA. Extracted genomic DNA from each cell subset was spread evenly across all wells of several immunoSEQ 96-well plates, with each plate serving as a replicate. For sorted subsets, about 200 ng genomic DNA, equal to 30,000 to 35,000 T cell genomes, was loaded into each replicate PCR. The purified libraries were quantified using a Qubit 3.0 fluorometer, sized with a Bioanalyzer 2100, and then quantified again using the KAPA Library Quantification kit. Every immunoSEQ 96-well plate was sequenced on a separate single-read 150-cycle Illumina NextSeq 550 flow cell. From the authors' description of their analysis: The immunoSEQ output contained only junctional sequences without quality scores, so filtering could not match that applied to full-length reads. To assign V/J genes and CDR3, sequences were annotated against IMGT germline references using PyIR, a Python wrapper for IgBLAST v1.9. Reads were removed for weak V/J assignments (E-value above 1e-6), missing CDR3, stop codons, out-of-frame junctions, or ambiguous translated residues. V3J clonotypes were defined as sequences sharing the same inferred V gene, J gene, and CDR3 amino acid sequence. To compute the percentage overlap between repertoires, the number of shared unique clonotypes was divided by the size of the smaller repertoire. RTK rarefaction, the Chao1 estimator, and Recon v2.1 estimates of unobserved clonotypes were used to assess repertoire richness. Generation probabilities for all TCRbeta clonotypes obtained by the gDNA method from a handful of donors were computed using OLGA. Sourced from immuneACCESS, this table was stored by TCRdb with only in-frame sequences that have V and J called. A share of the clones is absent; for the studies checked, an unresolved V gene accounts for under half, and the remainder has no known explanation. V, J and clone size derive from that table, while D and trimming were established from the DNA sequence. This sample gives roughly 1,100,000 clones in total; roughly 70% of them show up just once. The ten largest clones add up to approximately 1.5% of the sample.

The CDR3 contains 14 residues, cysteine and phenylalanine counted. The sequence is cut down to CDR3 DNA, 42 bases in frame from base 1. V is reduced by 0 bases and J by 1 base, leaving a spacing of 5 bases between them. According to the germline V gene, CDR1 reads SGHRS and CDR2 reads YFSETQ. Points on this clone: Its recognized antigen is unknown. Base qualities are missing; no much larger clone stands one base away.

The donors were healthy, HIV-negative adults with no recently reported acute infections or vaccinations. Every donor was a Caucasian adult living in Nashville, Tennessee, USA. CD4+ T cells were enriched by magnetic negative selection, after which naive cells were positively selected on CD45RA and the negative fraction was taken as the memory subset. Blood was obtained by leukapheresis, after which PBMCs were separated by Ficoll-Histopaque density gradient centrifugation and cryopreserved in liquid nitrogen vapor phase. Purity and quantity of every magnetically sorted T cell population were checked by analytical flow cytometry. Each sorted fraction had its genomic DNA isolated and then quantified by UV absorbance on a Nanodrop 2000c.

Recombination linked TRBV5-1 to TRBJ1-5; too little of a D gene remains to name it. Sequencing used memory CD4+ T cells sorted from blood. Interpreted using the paper, the cell subset or site label stands for: CD45RA-negative fraction. The source is a man between 18 and 35 years old in good health. The CDR3 in this case is CASSLDTSNQPQHF. The nucleotides are TGCGCCAGCAGCTTGGACACCAGCAATCAGCCCCAGCATTTT.